The 9 T cell receptor beta chains below were found in one sample sequenced in a study of T cells after yellow fever vaccination. TCRdb recomputed calls from the 5' RACE reads with MiXCR, one row per CDR3 protein. The sample lists 300,000 or so distinct CDR3 sequences, 8.7% occurring once. The starting material was CD4+ T cells sorted from PBMCs, obtained 5 days after the yellow fever booster vaccination. Receptors were obtained from a young man who received the YFV17D yellow fever vaccine.

The gene calls are TRBV25-1 and TRBJ2-5; the D gene is possibly TRBD1 (5 bases). The CDR3 is made up of 13 amino acids. Germline V gives CDR1 MGHDK, CDR2 SYGVNS. V dropped 1 base and J dropped 4 bases, with 7 bases sitting between them. CDR3 bases: TGTGCCAGCAGTGAATGGGGCGGAGAGACCCAGTACTTC. Its protein is CASSEWGGETQYF.

This clonotype was picked up a small number of times. CDR3 in amino acids: CASPPAGGEANTGELFF. The DNA for the CDR3 is TGTGCCAGCCCCCCGGCAGGGGGCGAAGCGAACACCGGGGAGCTGTTTTTT. The rearrangement joins TRBV21-1 to TRBJ2-2; the D call in the table, TRBD1, was not verified against the DNA. TRBV21-1 is a pseudogene segment. This CDR3 has 17 residues.

Turning to this clonotype: An end of the junction differs from the germline gene, which may be a read error. The gene calls are TRBV11-2 and TRBJ2-1; D unclear. CDR1 is SGHAT, CDR2 FQNNGV, per germline. There are 16 residues in the CDR3. The CDR3 DNA is TGTCCCAGCAGCTCTCACGGAAAGAGCTCCTACAATGAGCAGTTCTTC. As protein: CPSSSHGKSSYNEQFF.

This clonotype showed up just a few times. The chain joins TRBV15 to TRBJ2-3; D call uncertain. Looked up from germline, CDR1 is LNHNV and CDR2 is YYDKDF (reference sequence). There are 13 residues in the CDR3. The germline V and J ends were trimmed by 0 bases and 2 bases, with 3 bases remaining between them. CDR3 bases: TGTGCCACCAGCAGAGATGACACAGATACGCAGTATTTT. Amino acid sequence: CATSRDDTDTQYF.

This clonotype was observed a few times. The chain recombines TRBV2 with TRBJ1-5, with D maybe TRBD1 (5 bases). This CDR3 has 17 residues. Germline loops: CDR1 SNHLY, CDR2 FYNNEI. With 4 bases removed from V and 6 bases from J, the gap between germline ends came to 22 bases. CDR3 bases: TGTGCCAGCAGTGTTGGGCAGGGCCGACCCAACGGTCAGCCCCAGCATTTT. This encodes CASSVGQGRPNGQPQHF.

This clonotype was seen many times. CDR3 protein: CASSLRPGTGNTEAFF. CDR3 in DNA: TGTGCCAGCAGCTTACGTCCCGGGACAGGGAACACTGAAGCTTTCTTT. The genes are TRBV7-6 and TRBJ1-1; 8 nucleotides agree with TRBD1. J lost 1 base, V lost 2 bases, and 6 bases had no gene match. Germline V gene sequence: CDR1 SGHVS, CDR2 FNYEAQ. CDR3 length: 16 residues.

At least ten counts were recorded for this clonotype. V gene TRBV4-2 combines with J gene TRBJ2-5, with D perhaps assigned TRBD1 or TRBD2 (5 bases each). The CDR3 sequence is 15 residues long. The V end lost 1 base, the J end lost 1 base, and 10 bases lay between the germline ends. Germline V gene lookup returns CDR1 LGHNA and CDR2 YNFKEQ. This chain's CDR3 is CASSQAGALQETQYF. CDR3 DNA: TGTGCCAGCAGCCAAGCCGGGGCACTCCAAGAGACCCAGTACTTC.

The rearrangement joins TRBV7-2 to TRBJ2-1; 11 bases are shared with TRBD1. The CDR3 covers 15 residues. CDR1 and CDR2 (germline): SGHTA, FQGNSA. J gave up 3 bases and V 5 bases, and 3 bases lay outside the gene matches. Here the CDR3 DNA reads TGTGCCAGCAGCCGGGACAGGGGGGGCTACAATGAGCAGTTCTTC. Residues: CASSRDRGGYNEQFF.

This clonotype was picked up many times. This chain joins TRBV29-1 and TRBJ2-5; a weak D match, TRBD2 (6 bases). The CDR3 covers 14 residues. Germline lookup yields CDR1 SQVTM and CDR2 ANQGSEA. Deletions cut 4 bases from V and 5 bases from J, with 17 bases between. The CDR3 sequence: CSVGGGAGGETQYF. The CDR3 bases are TGCAGCGTTGGCGGAGGGGCCGGTGGCGAGACCCAGTACTTC.